This T cell receptor (beta chain) emerged from a study of cytomegalovirus exposure and HLA in healthy donors. The PCR used 60 Vbeta and 13 Jbeta primers. The table came from immunoSEQ multiplex PCR; TCRdb's copy has only in-frame clones and leaves some out. The table includes approximately 100,000 clones, around 80% detected once. Germline V gene data show CDR1 as PRHDT and CDR2 as FYEKMQ (reference sequence). V lost 5 bases and J lost 7, with 12 bases in between. This CDR3 comprises 13 residues. The clonotype comes from a woman between 45 and 65 years old in good health and CMV-seropositive. The chain couples TRBV13 to TRBJ1-5; D is ambiguous. Specimen: PBMCs. CDR3 sequence (DNA): TGTGCCAGCAGCATCAGGAAGGAACAGCCCCAGCATTTT. Translated: CASSIRKEQPQHF.